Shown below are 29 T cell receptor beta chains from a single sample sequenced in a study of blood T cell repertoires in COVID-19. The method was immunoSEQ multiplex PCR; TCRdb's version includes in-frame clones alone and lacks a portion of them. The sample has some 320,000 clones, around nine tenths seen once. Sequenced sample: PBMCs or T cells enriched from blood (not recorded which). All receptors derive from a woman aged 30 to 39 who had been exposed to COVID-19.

The DNA for the CDR3 is TGTGCCAGCAGCGCCCTGGAGGGGGCGCCTAATTCACCCCTCCACTTT. It is translated as CASSALEGAPNSPLHF. This rearrangement joins TRBV6-6 to TRBJ1-6; the match to TRBD1 covers 7 bases. V lost 6 bases and J lost 6; bases outside the gene matches: 11. CDR1 is MNHNY and CDR2 is SVGAGI in the germline V gene (reference sequence). The CDR3 covers 16 residues.

This chain's CDR3 is CASSVGQGLMNTEAFF. The CDR3 DNA is TGTGCCAGCAGCGTGGGACAGGGTCTAATGAACACTGAAGCTTTCTTT. The gene calls are TRBV7-2 and TRBJ1-1; 9 bases are a match to TRBD1. The V gene end was trimmed by 5 bases and the J gene end by 0 bases; junction bases not matched to a gene: 7. CDR3 length: 16 residues. Germline loops: CDR1 SGHTA, CDR2 FQGNSA.

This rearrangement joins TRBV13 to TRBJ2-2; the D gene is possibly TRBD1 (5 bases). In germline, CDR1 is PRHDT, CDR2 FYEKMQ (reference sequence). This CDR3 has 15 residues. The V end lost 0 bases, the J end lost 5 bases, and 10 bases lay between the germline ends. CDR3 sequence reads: CASSLGLRGTGELFF. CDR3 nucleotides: TGTGCCAGCAGCTTAGGCCTAAGGGGAACCGGGGAGCTGTTTTTT.

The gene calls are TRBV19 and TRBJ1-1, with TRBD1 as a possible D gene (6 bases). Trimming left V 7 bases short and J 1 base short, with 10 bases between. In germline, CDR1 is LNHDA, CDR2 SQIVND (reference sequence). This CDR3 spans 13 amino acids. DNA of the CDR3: TGTGCCAGTAAGGGGGGGAGGAACACTGAAGCTTTCTTT. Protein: CASKGGRNTEAFF.

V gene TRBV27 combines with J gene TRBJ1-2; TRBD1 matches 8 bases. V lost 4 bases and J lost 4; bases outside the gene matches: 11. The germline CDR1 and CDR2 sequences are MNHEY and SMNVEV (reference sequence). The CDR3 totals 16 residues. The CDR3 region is CASSSTRDRLTYGYTF. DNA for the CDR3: TGTGCCAGCAGTTCTACTCGGGACAGGCTTACCTATGGCTACACCTTC.

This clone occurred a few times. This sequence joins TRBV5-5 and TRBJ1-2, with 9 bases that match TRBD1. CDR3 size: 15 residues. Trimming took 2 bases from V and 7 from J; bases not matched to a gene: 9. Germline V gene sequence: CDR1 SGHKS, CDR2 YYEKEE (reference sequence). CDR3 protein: CASSLVLDRGIGYTF. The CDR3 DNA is TGTGCCAGCAGCTTAGTTTTAGACAGGGGGATTGGCTACACCTTC. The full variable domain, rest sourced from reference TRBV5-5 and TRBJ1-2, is DAGVTQSPTHLIKTRGQQVTLRCSPISGHKSVSWYQQVLGQGPQFIFQYYEKEERGRGNFPDRFSARQFPNYSSELNVNALLLGDSALYLCASSLVLDRGIGYTFGSGTRLTVV.

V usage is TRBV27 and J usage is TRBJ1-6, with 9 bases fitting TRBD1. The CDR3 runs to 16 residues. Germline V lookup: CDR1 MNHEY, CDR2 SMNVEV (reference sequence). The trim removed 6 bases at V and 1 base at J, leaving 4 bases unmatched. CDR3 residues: CASRSGTGSYNSPLHF. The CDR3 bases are TGTGCCAGCAGGTCCGGGACAGGGTCCTATAATTCACCCCTCCACTTT.

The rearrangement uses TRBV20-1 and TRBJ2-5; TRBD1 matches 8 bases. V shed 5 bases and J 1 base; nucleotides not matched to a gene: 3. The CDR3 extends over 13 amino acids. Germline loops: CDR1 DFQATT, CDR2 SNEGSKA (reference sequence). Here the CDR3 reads CSACDRGQETQYF. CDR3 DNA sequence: TGCAGTGCTTGTGACAGGGGCCAAGAGACCCAGTACTTC.

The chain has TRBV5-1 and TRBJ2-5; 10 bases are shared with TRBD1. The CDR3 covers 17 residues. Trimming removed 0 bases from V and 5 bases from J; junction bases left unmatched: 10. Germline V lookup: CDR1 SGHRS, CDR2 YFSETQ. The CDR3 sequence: CASSLVKRQGARETQYF. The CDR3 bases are TGCGCCAGCAGCTTGGTGAAGAGACAGGGGGCCCGTGAGACCCAGTACTTC. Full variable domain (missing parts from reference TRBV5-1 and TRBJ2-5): KAGVTQTPRYLIKTRGQQVTLSCSPISGHRSVSWYQQTPGQGLQFLFEYFSETQRNKGNFPGRFSGRQFSNSRSEMNVSTLELGDSALYLCASSLVKRQGARETQYFGPGTRLLVL.

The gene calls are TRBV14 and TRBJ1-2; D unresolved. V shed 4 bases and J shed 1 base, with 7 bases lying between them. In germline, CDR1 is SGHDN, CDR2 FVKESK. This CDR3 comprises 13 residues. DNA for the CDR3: TGTGCCAGCAGCCTCGAGATTAACTATGGCTACACCTTC. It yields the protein CASSLEINYGYTF.

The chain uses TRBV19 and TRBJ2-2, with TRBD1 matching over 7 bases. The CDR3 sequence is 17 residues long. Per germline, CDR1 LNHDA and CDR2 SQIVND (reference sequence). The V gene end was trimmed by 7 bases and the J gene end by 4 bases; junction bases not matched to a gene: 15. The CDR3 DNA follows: TGTGCCAGTACCGACCTGACAGGGAGTATCAGCACCGGGGAGCTGTTTTTT. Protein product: CASTDLTGSISTGELFF.

The CDR3 spells CASSLPETGATEAFF. The CDR3 DNA reads TGTGCCAGCAGCTTACCAGAAACAGGGGCCACTGAAGCTTTCTTT. The chain has TRBV7-9 and TRBJ1-1; 7 bases agree with TRBD1. CDR1 and CDR2 (germline): SEHNR, FQNEAQ (reference sequence). V shed 2 bases and J 4 bases; nucleotides not matched to a gene: 7. This CDR3 has 15 amino acids.

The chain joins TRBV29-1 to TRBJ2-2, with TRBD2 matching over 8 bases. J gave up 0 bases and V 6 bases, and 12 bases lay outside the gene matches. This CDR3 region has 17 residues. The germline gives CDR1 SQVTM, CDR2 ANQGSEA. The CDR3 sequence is CSVTLPERGPNTGELFF. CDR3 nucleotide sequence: TGCAGCGTGACTCTGCCTGAGCGGGGGCCGAACACCGGGGAGCTGTTTTTT.

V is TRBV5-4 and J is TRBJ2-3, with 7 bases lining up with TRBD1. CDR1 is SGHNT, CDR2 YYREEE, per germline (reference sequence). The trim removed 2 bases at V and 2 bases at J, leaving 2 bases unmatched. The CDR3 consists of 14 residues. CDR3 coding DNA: TGTGCCAGCAGCTTCACAGGGGACACAGATACGCAGTATTTT. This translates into CASSFTGDTDTQYF.

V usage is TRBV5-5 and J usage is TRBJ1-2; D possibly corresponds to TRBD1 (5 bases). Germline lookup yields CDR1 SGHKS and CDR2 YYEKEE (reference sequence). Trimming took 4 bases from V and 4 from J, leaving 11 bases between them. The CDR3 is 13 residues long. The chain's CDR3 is CASSEGLGYGYTF. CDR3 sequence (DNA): TGTGCCAGCAGCGAGGGACTGGGCTATGGCTACACCTTC.

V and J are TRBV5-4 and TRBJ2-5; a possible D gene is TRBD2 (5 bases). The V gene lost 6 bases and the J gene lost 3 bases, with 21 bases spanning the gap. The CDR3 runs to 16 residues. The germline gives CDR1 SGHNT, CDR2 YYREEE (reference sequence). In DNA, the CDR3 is TGTGCCAGCACCCTTTTCGGAGCGGATTCGGAAGAGACCCAGTACTTC. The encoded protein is CASTLFGADSEETQYF.

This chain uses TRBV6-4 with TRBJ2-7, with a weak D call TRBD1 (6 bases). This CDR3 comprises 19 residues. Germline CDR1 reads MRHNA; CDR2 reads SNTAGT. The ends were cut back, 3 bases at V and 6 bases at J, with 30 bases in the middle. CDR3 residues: CASSEGSLPAGEWWGEQYF. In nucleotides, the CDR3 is TGTGCCAGCAGTGAGGGTAGCCTCCCAGCAGGGGAGTGGTGGGGCGAGCAGTACTTC.

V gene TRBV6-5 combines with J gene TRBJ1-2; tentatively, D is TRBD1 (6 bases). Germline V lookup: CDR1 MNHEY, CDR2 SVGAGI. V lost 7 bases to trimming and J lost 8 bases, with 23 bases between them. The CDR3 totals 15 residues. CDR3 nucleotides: TGTGCCAGCACCACCGCGGGGGGGGGCGAGGGCGGCTACACCTTC. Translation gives CASTTAGGGEGGYTF.

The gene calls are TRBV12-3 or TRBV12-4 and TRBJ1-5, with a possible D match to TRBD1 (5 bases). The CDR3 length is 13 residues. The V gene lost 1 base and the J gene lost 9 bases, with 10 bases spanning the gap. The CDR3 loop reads CASSLGGGAPQHF. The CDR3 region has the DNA TGTGCCAGCAGTTTAGGTGGCGGGGCGCCCCAGCATTTT.

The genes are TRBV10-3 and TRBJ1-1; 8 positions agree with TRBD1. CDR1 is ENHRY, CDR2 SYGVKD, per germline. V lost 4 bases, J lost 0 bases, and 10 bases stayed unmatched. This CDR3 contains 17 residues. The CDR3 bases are TGTGCCATCAGTGCTTTCTGGACAGGGACCATGAACACTGAAGCTTTCTTT. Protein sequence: CAISAFWTGTMNTEAFF.

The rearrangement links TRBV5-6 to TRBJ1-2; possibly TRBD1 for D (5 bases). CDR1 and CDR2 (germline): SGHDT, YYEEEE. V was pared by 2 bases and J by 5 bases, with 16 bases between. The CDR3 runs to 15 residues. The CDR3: CASSFLTGGSYGYTF. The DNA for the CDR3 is TGTGCCAGCAGCTTTCTCACCGGGGGATCGTATGGCTACACCTTC.

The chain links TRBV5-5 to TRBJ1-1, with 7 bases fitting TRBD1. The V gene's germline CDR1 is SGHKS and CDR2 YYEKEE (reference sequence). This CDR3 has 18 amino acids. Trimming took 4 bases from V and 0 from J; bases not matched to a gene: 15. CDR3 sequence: CASSPGQSRAYMNTEAFF. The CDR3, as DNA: TGTGCCAGCAGCCCGGGACAGAGTCGGGCTTACATGAACACTGAAGCTTTCTTT.

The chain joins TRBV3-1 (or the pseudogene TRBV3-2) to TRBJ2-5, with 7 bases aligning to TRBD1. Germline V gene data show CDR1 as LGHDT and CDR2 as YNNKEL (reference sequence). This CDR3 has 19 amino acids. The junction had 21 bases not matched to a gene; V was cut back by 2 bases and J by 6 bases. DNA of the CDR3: TGTGCCAGCAGCCAACCTTTGAGTGGGACAGCGTCTGGTAGGCAGACCCAGTACTTC. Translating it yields CASSQPLSGTASGRQTQYF.

The CDR3 loop is CSVGTKGYGYTF. The CDR3 nucleotides read TGCAGCGTTGGGACGAAGGGGTATGGCTACACCTTC. This sequence joins TRBV29-1 and TRBJ1-2, with a tentative D call TRBD1 (5 bases). Germline assignment: CDR1 SQVTM and CDR2 ANQGSEA. This CDR3 spans 12 amino acids. V lost 4 bases to trimming and J lost 5 bases, with 11 bases between them.

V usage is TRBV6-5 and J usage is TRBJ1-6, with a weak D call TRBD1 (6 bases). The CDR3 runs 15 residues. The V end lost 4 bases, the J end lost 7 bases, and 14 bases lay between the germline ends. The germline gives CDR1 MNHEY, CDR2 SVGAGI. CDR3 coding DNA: TGTGCCAGCAGTTTCAGACAGGCCTCGAATTCACCCCTCCACTTT. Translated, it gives CASSFRQASNSPLHF.

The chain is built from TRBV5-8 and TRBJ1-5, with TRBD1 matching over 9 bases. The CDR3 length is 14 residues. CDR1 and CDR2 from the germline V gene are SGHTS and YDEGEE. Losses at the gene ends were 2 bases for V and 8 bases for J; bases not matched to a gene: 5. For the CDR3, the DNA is TGTGCCAGCAGCTTCGGGACAGGGAGGGAGCCCCAGCATTTT. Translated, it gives CASSFGTGREPQHF. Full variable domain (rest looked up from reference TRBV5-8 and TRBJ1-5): EAGVTQSPTHLIKTRGQQATLRCSPISGHTSVYWYQQALGLGLQFLLWYDEGEERNRGNFPPRFSGRQFPNYSSELNVNALELEDSALYLCASSFGTGREPQHFGDGTRLSIL.

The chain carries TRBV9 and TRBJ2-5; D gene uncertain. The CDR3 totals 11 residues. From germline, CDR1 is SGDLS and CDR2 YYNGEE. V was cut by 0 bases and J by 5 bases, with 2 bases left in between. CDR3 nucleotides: TGTGCCAGCAGCGTAGCGGAGACCCAGTACTTC. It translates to CASSVAETQYF. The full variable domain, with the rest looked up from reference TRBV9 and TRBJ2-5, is DSGVTQTPKHLITATGQRVTLRCSPRSGDLSVYWYQQSLDQGLQFLIQYYNGEERAKGNILERFSAQQFPDLHSELNLSSLELGDSALYFCASSVAETQYFGPGTRLLVL.

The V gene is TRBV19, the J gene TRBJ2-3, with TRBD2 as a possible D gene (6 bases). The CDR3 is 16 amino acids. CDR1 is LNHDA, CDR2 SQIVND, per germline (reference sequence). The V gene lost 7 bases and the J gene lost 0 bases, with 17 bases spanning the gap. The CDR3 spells CASKPQAGLSTDTQYF. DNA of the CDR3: TGTGCCAGTAAACCACAAGCGGGCCTTAGCACAGATACGCAGTATTTT.

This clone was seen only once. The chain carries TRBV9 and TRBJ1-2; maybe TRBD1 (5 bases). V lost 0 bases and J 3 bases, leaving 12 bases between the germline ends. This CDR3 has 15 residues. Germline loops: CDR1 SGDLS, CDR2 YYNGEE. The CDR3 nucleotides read TGTGCCAGCAGCGTAGAAGGGGTGGGTGACTATGGCTACACCTTC. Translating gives CASSVEGVGDYGYTF.